Each of the 6 T cell receptor beta chains below was sequenced from the same sample in a study of T cell changes during pregnancy in multiple sclerosis (dated by TCRdb to 2018 to 2020). Libraries were prepared through the immunoSEQ multiplex PCR assay. Imported from immuneACCESS, the table was reduced by TCRdb to in-frame sequences with V and J called. These copies leave out some clones; in studies compared against another copy, an unresolved V gene accounts for under half, and the cause of the remainder is not known. This sample comprises some 77,000 clones, 89% of them detected only once. The ten largest clones represent approximately 2% of the sample. The material sequenced was peripheral blood, taken before pregnancy. The source of these receptors is a female donor with multiple sclerosis, enrolled in a pregnancy study.

V and J are TRBV5-8 and TRBJ2-5; 7 bases are shared with TRBD1. The CDR3 contains 13 residues. V lost 4 bases and J lost 2; bases outside the gene matches: 2. Germline V lookup: CDR1 SGHTS, CDR2 YDEGEE. The CDR3 DNA follows: TGTGCCAGCAGCGGGACAGTTCAAGAGACCCAGTACTTC. As protein: CASSGTVQETQYF.

The chain is built from TRBV7-9 and TRBJ2-4; 7 bases agree with TRBD2. V lost 5 bases to trimming and J lost 8 bases; unmatched junction nucleotides: 3. The CDR3 runs to 12 residues. The germline V gene encodes CDR1 SEHNR and CDR2 FQNEAQ (reference sequence). The CDR3 region is CASSGRADIQYF. The CDR3 DNA is TGTGCCAGCAGCGGGAGGGCGGACATTCAGTACTTC.

CDR3 nucleotides: TGTGCCAGCAGCCCACACCGAGGTCCGAGCTGGTACGAGCAGTACTTC. This translates into CASSPHRGPSWYEQYF. This chain links TRBV9 with TRBJ2-7; D is unresolved. The V end lost 4 bases, the J end lost 4 bases, and 21 bases lay between the germline ends. The CDR3 spans 16 residues. In germline, CDR1 is SGDLS, CDR2 YYNGEE.

This clone was found once. CDR3 protein: CASSLHLEGSDTF. CDR3 sequence (DNA): TGTGCCAGCAGTTTACACCTGGAGGGCTCCGACACCTTC. The chain recombines TRBV28 with TRBJ1-2; D call uncertain. V was pared by 2 bases and J by 12 bases, with 16 bases between. The germline V gene encodes CDR1 MDHEN and CDR2 SYDVKM. The CDR3 contains 13 residues.

The chain couples TRBV2 to TRBJ2-7, with TRBD1 identical over 8 bases. Trimming removed 7 bases from V and 3 bases from J; junction bases left unmatched: 11. The CDR3 covers 15 residues. Germline V gives CDR1 SNHLY, CDR2 FYNNEI. The CDR3 reads CASNRGGQGGYEQYF. The CDR3 DNA sequence: TGTGCCAGCAATAGAGGCGGACAGGGAGGCTACGAGCAGTACTTC.

This chain uses TRBV18 with TRBJ2-7; TRBD2 is a possible D gene (6 bases). The CDR3 runs to 13 residues. V dropped 3 bases and J dropped 5 bases, with 11 bases sitting between them. Germline CDR1 and CDR2: KGHSH and LQKENI. The CDR3 is CASSPSSSDEQYF. CDR3 DNA: TGTGCCAGCTCACCCTCCTCTAGCGACGAGCAGTACTTC.